This T cell receptor (beta chain) stems from a study of technical replicates of blood from a handful of donors. Repertoires were generated with immunoSEQ multiplex PCR, while TCRdb's copy carries only in-frame clones and drops some. The sample carries fewer than 100,000 clones, approximately 95% recorded once. CDR3 length equals 15 residues. Germline V CDR1 and CDR2: SGDLS, YYNGEE. V lost 0 bases and J 2 bases, leaving 12 bases between the germline ends. The rearrangement joins TRBV9 to TRBJ2-7, with D possibly TRBD1 on 5 matching bases. The sequence came from a human donor in good health. The sample consisted of T cells isolated from PBMCs. This CDR3 is CASSVGQGYAYEQYF. Written as DNA, the CDR3 is TGTGCCAGCAGCGTAGGGCAGGGCTACGCCTACGAGCAGTACTTC.